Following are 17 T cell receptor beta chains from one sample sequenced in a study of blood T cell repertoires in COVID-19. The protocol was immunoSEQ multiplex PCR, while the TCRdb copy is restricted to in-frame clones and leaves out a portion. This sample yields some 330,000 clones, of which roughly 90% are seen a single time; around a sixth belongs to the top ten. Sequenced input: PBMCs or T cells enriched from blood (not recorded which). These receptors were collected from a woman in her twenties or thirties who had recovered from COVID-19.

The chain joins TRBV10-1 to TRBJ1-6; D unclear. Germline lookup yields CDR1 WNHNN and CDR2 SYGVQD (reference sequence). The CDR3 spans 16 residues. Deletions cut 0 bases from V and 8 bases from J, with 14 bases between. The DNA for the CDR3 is TGCGCCAGCAGTGAGTCGTGTAGTCGTAGTGATTCACCCCTCCACTTT. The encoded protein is CASSESCSRSDSPLHF.

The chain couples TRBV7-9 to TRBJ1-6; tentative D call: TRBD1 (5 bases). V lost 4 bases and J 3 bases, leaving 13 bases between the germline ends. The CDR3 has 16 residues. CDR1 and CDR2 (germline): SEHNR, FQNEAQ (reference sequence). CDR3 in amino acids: CASSSGPGGYNSPLHF. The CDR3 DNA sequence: TGTGCCAGCAGCTCCGGACCGGGGGGCTATAATTCACCCCTCCACTTT.

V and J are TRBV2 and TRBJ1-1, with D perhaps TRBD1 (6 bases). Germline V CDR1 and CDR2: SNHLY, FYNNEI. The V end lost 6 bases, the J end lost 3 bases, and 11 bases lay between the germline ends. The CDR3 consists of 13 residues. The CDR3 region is CASSPGGHTEAFF. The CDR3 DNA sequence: TGTGCCAGCAGCCCCGGGGGGCACACTGAAGCTTTCTTT.

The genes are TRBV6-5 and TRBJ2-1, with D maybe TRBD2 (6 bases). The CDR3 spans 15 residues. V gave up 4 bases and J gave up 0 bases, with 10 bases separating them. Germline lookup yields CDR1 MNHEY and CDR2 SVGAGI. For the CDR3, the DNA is TGTGCCAGCAGTTCCCTTAGCGGCTCCTACAATGAGCAGTTCTTC. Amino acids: CASSSLSGSYNEQFF.

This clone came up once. This CDR3 reads CASSQEPGQGATEAFF. In nucleotides, the CDR3 is TGCGCCAGCAGCCAGGAGCCAGGACAGGGGGCCACTGAAGCTTTCTTT. The rearrangement joins TRBV4-1 to TRBJ1-1, with 11 bases matching TRBD1. Germline CDR1 MGHRA, CDR2 YSYEKL. The CDR3 runs 16 residues. V dropped 3 bases and J dropped 4; count of bases not matched to a gene: 7.

The DNA for the CDR3 is TGTGCCAGCAGTCACAGATCCGAGCAGTACTTC. This encodes CASSHRSEQYF. The genes are TRBV28 and TRBJ2-7; D is unclear. Germline V gene data show CDR1 as MDHEN and CDR2 as SYDVKM. CDR3 length: 11 amino acids. V was cut by 5 bases and J by 6 bases, with 8 bases left in between. Full variable domain (outside the CDR3, taken from reference TRBV28 and TRBJ2-7): DVKVTQSSRYLVKRTGEKVFLECVQDMDHENMFWYRQDPGLGLRLIYFSYDVKMKEKGDIPEGYSVSREKKERFSLILESASTNQTSMYLCASSHRSEQYFGPGTRLTVT.

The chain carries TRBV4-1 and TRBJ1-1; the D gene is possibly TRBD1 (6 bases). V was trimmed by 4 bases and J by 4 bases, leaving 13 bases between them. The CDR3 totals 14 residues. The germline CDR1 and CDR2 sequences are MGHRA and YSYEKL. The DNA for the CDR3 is TGCGCCAGCAGCCGCCTACAGGGTTTCACTGAAGCTTTCTTT. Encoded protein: CASSRLQGFTEAFF.

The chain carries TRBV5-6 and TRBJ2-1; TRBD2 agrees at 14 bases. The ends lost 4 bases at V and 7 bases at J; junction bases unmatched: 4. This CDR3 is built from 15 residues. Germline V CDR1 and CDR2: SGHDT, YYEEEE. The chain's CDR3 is CASSPGLAGGNEQFF. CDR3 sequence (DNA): TGTGCCAGCAGCCCAGGACTAGCGGGGGGAAATGAGCAGTTCTTC.

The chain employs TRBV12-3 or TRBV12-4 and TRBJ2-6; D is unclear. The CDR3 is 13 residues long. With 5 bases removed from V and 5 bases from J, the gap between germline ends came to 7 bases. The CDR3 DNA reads TGTGCCAGCAGTGCGTGGTGGGCCAACGTCCTGACTTTC. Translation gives CASSAWWANVLTF.

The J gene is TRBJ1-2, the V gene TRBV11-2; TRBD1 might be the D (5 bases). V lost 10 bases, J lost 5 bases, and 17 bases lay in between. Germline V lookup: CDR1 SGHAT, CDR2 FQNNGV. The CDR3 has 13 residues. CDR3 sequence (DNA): TGTGCCACCACCCCGGACGGGGGGTATGGCTACACCTTC. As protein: CATTPDGGYGYTF.

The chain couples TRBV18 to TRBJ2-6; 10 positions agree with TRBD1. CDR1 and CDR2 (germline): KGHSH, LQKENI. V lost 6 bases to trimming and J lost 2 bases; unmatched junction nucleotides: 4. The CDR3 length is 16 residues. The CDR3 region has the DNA TGTGCCAGCTCCCCCGGGACAGGGGCTGGGGCCAACGTCCTGACTTTC. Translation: CASSPGTGAGANVLTF.

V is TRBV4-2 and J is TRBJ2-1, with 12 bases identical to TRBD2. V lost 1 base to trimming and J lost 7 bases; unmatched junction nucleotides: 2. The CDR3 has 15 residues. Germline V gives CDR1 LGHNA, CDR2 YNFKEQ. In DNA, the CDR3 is TGTGCCAGCAGCCAAGGACTAGCGGGAGCAAATGAGCAGTTCTTC. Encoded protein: CASSQGLAGANEQFF.

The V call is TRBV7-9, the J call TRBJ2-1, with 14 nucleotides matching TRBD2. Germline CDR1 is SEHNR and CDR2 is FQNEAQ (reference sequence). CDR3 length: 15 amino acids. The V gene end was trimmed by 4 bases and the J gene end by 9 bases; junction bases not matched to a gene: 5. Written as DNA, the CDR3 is TGTGCCAGCAGCTGGGGACTAGCGGGAGAGGGTGAGCAGTTCTTC. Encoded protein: CASSWGLAGEGEQFF.

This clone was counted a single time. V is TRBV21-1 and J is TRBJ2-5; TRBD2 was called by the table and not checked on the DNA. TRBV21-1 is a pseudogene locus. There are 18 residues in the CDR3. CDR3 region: CASSPVRTSGALQETQYF. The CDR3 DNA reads TGTGCCAGCAGCCCGGTTAGGACTAGCGGGGCCCTACAAGAGACCCAGTACTTC.

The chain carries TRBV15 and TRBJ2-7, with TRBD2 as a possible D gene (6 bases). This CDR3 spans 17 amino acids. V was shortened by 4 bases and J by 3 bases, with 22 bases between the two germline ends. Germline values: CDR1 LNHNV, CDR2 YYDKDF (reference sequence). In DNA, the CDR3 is TGTGCCACCAGCACAACCGGTGAGGCGGGGTCCCTCTACGAGCAGTACTTC. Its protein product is CATSTTGEAGSLYEQYF.

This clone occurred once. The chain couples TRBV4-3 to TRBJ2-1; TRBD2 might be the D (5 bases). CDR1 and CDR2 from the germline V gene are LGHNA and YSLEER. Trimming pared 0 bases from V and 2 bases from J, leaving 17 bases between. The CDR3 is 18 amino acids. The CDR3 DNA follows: TGCGCCAGCAGCCAAGAAACCGCCGGACTTCAAACCTACAATGAGCAGTTCTTC. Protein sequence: CASSQETAGLQTYNEQFF.

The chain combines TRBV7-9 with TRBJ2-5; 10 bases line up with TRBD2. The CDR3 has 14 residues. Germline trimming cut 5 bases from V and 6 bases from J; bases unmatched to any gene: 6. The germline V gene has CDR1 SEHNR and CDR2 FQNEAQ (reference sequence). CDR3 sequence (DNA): TGTGCCAGCAGCCCTAGCGGGAGCTCACAGACCCAGTACTTC. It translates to CASSPSGSSQTQYF. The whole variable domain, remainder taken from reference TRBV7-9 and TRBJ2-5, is DTGVSQNPRHKITKRGQNVTFRCDPISEHNRLYWYRQTLGQGPEFLTYFQNEAQLEKSRLLSDRFSAERPKGSFSTLEIQRTEQGDSAMYLCASSPSGSSQTQYFGPGTRLLVL.